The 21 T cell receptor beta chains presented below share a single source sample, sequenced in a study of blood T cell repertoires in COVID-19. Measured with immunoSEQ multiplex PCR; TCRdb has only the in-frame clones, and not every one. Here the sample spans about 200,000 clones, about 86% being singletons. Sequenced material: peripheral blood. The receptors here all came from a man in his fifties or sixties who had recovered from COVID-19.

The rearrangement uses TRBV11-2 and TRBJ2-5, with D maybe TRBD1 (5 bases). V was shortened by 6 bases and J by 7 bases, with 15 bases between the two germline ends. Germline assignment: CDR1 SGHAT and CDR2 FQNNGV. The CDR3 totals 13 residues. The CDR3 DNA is TGTGCCAGCAGTAACGGGCAGGGCGGGACCCAGTACTTC. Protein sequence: CASSNGQGGTQYF.

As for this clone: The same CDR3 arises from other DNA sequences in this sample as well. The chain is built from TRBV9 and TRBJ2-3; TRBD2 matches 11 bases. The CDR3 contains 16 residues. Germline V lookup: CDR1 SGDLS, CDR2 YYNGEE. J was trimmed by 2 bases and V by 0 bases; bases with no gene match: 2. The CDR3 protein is CASSVGTSGYTDTQYF. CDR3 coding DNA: TGTGCCAGCAGCGTAGGGACTAGCGGGTACACAGATACGCAGTATTTT.

The CDR3, as DNA: TGCGCCAGCAGCTTAACTTTCCAGGGGGAGGGCTACACCTTC. Amino acids: CASSLTFQGEGYTF. This rearrangement joins TRBV5-1 to TRBJ1-2; 7 nucleotides line up with TRBD1. Germline loops: CDR1 SGHRS, CDR2 YFSETQ. The CDR3 is made up of 14 amino acids. V trimming: 2 bases; J trimming: 8 bases; junction bases outside the gene matches: 9.

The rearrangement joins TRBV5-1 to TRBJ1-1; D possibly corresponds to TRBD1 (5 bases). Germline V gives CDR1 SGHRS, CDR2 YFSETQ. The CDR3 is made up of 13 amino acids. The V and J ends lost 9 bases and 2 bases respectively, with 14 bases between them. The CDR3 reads CATSLTDNTEAFF. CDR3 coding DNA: TGCGCCACCTCCTTGACAGACAACACTGAAGCTTTCTTT.

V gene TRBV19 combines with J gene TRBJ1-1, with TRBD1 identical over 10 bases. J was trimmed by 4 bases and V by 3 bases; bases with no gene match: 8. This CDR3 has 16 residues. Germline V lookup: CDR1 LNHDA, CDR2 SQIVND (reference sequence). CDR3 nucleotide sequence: TGTGCCAGTAGTATTCTCCTCCGGGACAGGGGCACTGAAGCTTTCTTT. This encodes CASSILLRDRGTEAFF.

The CDR3 nucleotides are TGTGCCAGCAGGCTGACTAGCCGTTCCTACGAGCAGTACTTC. It codes for CASRLTSRSYEQYF. The rearrangement links TRBV28 to TRBJ2-7; 7 bases map to TRBD2. The germline CDR1 and CDR2 sequences are MDHEN and SYDVKM. The CDR3 runs 14 residues. V trimming: 6 bases; J trimming: 1 base; junction bases outside the gene matches: 6. The full variable domain, completed using reference TRBV28 and TRBJ2-7, is DVKVTQSSRYLVKRTGEKVFLECVQDMDHENMFWYRQDPGLGLRLIYFSYDVKMKEKGDIPEGYSVSREKKERFSLILESASTNQTSMYLCASRLTSRSYEQYFGPGTRLTVT.

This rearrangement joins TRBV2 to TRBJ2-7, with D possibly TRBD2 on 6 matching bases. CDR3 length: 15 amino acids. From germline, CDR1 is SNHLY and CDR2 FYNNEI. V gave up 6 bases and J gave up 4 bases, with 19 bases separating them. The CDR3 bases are TGTGCCAGCAGACCTTTCCGGGGGTCTGGTTACGAGCAGTACTTC. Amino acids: CASRPFRGSGYEQYF.

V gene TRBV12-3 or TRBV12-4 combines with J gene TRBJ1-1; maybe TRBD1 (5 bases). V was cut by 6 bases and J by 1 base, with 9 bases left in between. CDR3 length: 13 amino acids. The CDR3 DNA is TGTGCCAGCAGGGAGACAGCGAACACTGAAGCTTTCTTT. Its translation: CASRETANTEAFF.

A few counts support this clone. CDR3 nucleotides: TGTGCCAGCAGTTCAATGGACAGGGGGCGTCAGCCCCAGCATTTT. Its protein is CASSSMDRGRQPQHF. V usage is TRBV28 and J usage is TRBJ1-5; 11 bases agree with TRBD1. The CDR3 totals 15 residues. Per the germline V gene, CDR1 is MDHEN and CDR2 is SYDVKM. V shed 4 bases, J shed 6 bases, and the junction held 5 bases outside the gene matches.

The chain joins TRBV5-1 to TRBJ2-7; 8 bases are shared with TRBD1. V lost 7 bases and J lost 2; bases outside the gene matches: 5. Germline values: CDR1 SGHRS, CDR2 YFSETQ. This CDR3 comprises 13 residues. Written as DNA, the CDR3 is TGCGCCAGCGGACAGGGCGGTCCCTACGAGCAGTACTTC. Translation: CASGQGGPYEQYF.

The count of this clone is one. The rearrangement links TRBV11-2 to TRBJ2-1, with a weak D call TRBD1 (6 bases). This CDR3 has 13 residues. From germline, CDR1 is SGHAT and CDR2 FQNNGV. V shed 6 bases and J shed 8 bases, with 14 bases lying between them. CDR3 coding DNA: TGTGCCAGCAGTGAAGACAGGTGGGATGAGCAGTTCTTC. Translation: CASSEDRWDEQFF.

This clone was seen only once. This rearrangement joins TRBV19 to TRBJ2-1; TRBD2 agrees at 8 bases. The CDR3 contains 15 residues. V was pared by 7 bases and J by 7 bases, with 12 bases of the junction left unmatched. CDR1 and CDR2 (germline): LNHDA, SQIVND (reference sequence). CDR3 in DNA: TGTGCCAGTAACGGGAGGGTGAGCGGGCTAAATGAGCAGTTCTTC. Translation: CASNGRVSGLNEQFF.

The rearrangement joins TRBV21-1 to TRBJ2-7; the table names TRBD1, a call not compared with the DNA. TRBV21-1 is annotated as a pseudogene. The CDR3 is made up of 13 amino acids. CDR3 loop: CASIWDRDYEQYF. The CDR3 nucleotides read TGTGCCAGCATATGGGACAGAGACTACGAGCAGTACTTC.

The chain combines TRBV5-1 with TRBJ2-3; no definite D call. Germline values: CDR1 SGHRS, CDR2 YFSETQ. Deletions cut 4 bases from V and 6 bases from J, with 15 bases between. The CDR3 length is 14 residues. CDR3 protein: CASSPEVGSDTQYF. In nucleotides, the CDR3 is TGCGCCAGCAGCCCCGAGGTTGGGTCCGATACGCAGTATTTT.

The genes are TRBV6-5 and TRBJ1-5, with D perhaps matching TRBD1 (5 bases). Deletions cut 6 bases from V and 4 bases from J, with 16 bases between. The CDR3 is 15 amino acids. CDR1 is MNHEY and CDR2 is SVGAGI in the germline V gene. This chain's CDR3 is CASSLRGETNQPQHF. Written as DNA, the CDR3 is TGTGCCAGCAGCCTCCGGGGGGAAACAAATCAGCCCCAGCATTTT.

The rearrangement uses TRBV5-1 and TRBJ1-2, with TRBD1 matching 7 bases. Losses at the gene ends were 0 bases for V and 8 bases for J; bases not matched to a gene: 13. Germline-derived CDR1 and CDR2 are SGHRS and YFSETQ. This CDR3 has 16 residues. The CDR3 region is CASSLVQGLSPGGYTF. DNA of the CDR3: TGCGCCAGCAGCTTGGTACAGGGGCTTTCCCCCGGGGGCTACACCTTC.

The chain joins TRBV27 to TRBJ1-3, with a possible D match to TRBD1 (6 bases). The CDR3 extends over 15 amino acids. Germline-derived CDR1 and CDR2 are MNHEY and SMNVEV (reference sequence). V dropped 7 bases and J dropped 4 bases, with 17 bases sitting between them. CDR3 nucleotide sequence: TGTGCCAGCACCCCGTTGGGGGGGCGAGGAAACACCATATATTTT. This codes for CASTPLGGRGNTIYF.

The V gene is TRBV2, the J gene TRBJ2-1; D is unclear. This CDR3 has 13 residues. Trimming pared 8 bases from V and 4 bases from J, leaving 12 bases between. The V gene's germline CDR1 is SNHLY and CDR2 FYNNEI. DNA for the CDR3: TGTGCCAGCGAAGCCTCCTTATACAATGAGCAGTTCTTC. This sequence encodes CASEASLYNEQFF.

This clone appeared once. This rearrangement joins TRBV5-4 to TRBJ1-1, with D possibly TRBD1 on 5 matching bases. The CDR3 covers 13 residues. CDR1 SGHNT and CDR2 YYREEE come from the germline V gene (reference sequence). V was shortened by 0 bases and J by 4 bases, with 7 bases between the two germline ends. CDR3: CASSLDRGTEAFF. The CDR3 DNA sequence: TGTGCCAGCAGCTTGGATAGGGGCACTGAAGCTTTCTTT.

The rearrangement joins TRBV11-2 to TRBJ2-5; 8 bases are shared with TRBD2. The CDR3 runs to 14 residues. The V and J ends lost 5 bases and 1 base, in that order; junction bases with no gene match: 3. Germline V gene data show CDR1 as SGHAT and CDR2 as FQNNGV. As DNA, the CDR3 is TGTGCCAGCAGCCCAAGCGGGGGCCAAGAGACCCAGTACTTC. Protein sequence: CASSPSGGQETQYF.

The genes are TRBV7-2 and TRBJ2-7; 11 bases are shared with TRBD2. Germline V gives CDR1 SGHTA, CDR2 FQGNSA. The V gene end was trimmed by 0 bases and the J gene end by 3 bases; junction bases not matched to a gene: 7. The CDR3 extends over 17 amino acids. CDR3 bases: TGTGCCAGCAGCTTAGCTAGCGGGGGGGCTAAAAACTACGAGCAGTACTTC. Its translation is CASSLASGGAKNYEQYF.